This T cell receptor (beta chain) was sequenced in a study of shared clonotypes between healthy human individuals. Study-level findings and limits: Incomplete sequencing of sorted subsets was indicated by rarefaction despite large depth. Only blood underwent sampling, and tissue repertoires likely differ.

Points on this clone: Its target is unknown.

The CDR3 loop spans 15 amino acids. Germline CDR1 reads SQVTM; CDR2 reads ANQGSEA. Trimming removed 4 bases from V and 2 bases from J, with 18 bases in between. The naive CD8 population came from CD45RO-negative cells selected for CCR7, without terminally differentiated effector memory CD45RA+ cells. An even split of each subset's genomic DNA across several immunoSEQ plates was performed. The table came from immunoSEQ multiplex PCR; TCRdb's copy has only in-frame clones and leaves some out. The data contain some 2 million clones, approximately 95% of them seen just once; the ten biggest clones take up more than 0.95%.

The sequenced material came from naive CD8+ T cells sorted from blood. The V and J genes are TRBV29-1 and TRBJ2-7, with D perhaps given as TRBD1 or TRBD2 (5 bases each). The TCR sequence derives from a young man in good health. For the CDR3, the DNA is TGCAGCGTTGTAATTGGCCGGGACGGAGCCTACGAGCAGTACTTC. Encoded protein: CSVVIGRDGAYEQYF.